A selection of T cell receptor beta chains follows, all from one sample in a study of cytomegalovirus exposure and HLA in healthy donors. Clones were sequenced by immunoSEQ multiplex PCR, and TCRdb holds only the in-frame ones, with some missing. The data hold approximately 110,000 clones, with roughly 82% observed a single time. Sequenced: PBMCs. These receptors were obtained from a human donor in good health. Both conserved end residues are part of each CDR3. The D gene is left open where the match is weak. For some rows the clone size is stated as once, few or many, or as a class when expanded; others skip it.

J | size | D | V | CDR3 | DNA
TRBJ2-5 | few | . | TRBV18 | CASSPGVQETQYF | TGTGCCAGCTCCCCGGGAGTACAAGAGACCCAGTACTTC
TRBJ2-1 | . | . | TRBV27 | CASGRLGWSQDNEQFF | TGTGCCAGCGGAAGACTAGGTTGGTCCCAGGACAATGAGCAGTTCTTC
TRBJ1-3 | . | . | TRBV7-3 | CASSLLYSGNTIYF | TGTGCCAGCAGCTTACTCTACTCTGGAAACACCATATATTTT
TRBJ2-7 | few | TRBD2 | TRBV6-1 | CASSEIGLAGVYEQYF | TGTGCCAGCAGTGAAATAGGACTAGCGGGAGTATACGAGCAGTACTTC
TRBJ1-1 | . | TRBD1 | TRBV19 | CASSDRGRRNTEAFF | TGTGCCAGTAGCGACAGGGGCCGACGGAACACTGAAGCTTTCTTT
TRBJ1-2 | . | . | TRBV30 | CAWSQVLGGYTF | TGTGCCTGGAGTCAGGTACTGGGTGGCTACACCTTC
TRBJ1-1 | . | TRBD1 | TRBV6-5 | CASSPDRSPEAFF | TGTGCCAGCAGCCCGGACAGGTCTCCTGAAGCTTTCTTT
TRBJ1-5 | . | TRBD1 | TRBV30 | CAWGDRLNEPQHF | TGTGCCTGGGGGGACAGGCTCAATGAGCCCCAGCATTTT
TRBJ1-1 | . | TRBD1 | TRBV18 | CASSPLTGTEAFF | TGTGCCAGCTCACCACTGACAGGGACTGAAGCTTTCTTT
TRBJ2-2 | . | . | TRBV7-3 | CASSLHQVSGTGELFF | TGTGCCAGCAGCTTACACCAAGTCTCAGGGACCGGGGAGCTGTTTTTT
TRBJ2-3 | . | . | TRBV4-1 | CASSQETSPTDTQYF | TGCGCCAGCAGCCAAGAGACTAGTCCCACAGATACGCAGTATTTT
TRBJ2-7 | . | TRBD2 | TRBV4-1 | CASSHSGLAGPYEQYF | TGCGCCAGCAGCCATTCGGGACTAGCGGGACCCTACGAGCAGTACTTC
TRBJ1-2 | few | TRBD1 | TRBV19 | CASSSRDRGSSGTRHYGYTF | TGTGCCAGTAGTTCCCGGGACAGGGGATCAAGCGGAACGAGGCACTATGGCTACACCTTC
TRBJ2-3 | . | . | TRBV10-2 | CASSDPRTASTDTQYF | TGCGCCAGCAGTGACCCTCGGACAGCTAGCACAGATACGCAGTATTTT
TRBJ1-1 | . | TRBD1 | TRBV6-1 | CASSLTGVNTEAFF | TGTGCCAGCAGTTTGACAGGGGTTAACACTGAAGCTTTCTTT
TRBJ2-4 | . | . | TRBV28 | CASSLWGEDIQYF | TGTGCCAGCAGTTTATGGGGGGAGGACATTCAGTACTTC
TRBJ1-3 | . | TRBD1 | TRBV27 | CASSLTPGQGNTIYF | TGTGCCAGCAGTTTAACCCCGGGACAGGGAAACACCATATATTTT
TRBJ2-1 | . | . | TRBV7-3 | CASSLKQGYEQFF | TGTGCCAGCAGCTTAAAACAGGGTTATGAGCAGTTCTTC
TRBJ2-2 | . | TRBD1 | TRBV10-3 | CAISPRWGTGGDTGELFF | TGTGCCATCAGCCCAAGGTGGGGGACAGGGGGGGACACCGGGGAGCTGTTTTTT
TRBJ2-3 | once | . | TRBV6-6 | CASSYGGTMDTQYF | TGTGCCAGCAGTTACGGTGGCACCATGGATACGCAGTATTTT
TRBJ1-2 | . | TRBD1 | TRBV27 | CASRTGARYGYTF | TGTGCCAGCAGGACAGGGGCGCGTTATGGCTACACCTTC
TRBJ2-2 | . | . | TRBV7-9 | CASSFQGVTGELFF | TGTGCCAGCAGCTTCCAGGGTGTCACCGGGGAGCTGTTTTTT
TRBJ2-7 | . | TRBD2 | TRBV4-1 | CASSHGRTSGRAYEQYF | TGCGCCAGCAGCCATGGCAGGACTAGCGGGAGGGCCTACGAGCAGTACTTC
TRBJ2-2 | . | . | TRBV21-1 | CASSKERFTGELFF | TGTGCCAGCAGCAAAGAGAGGTTCACCGGGGAGCTGTTTTTT